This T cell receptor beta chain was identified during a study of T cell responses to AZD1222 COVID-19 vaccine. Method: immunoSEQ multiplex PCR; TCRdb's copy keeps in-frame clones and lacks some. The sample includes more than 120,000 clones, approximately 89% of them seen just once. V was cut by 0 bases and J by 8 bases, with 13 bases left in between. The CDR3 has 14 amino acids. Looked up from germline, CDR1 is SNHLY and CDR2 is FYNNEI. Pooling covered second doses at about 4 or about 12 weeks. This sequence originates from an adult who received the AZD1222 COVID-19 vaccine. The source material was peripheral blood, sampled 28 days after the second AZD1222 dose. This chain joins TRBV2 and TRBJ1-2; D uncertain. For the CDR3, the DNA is TGTGCCAGCAGTGAAGCGCCGGGGTTCTCCGGCTACACCTTC. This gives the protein CASSEAPGFSGYTF.